The clone carrying this T cell receptor (beta chain) was observed a handful of times. Its antigen remains unknown. A universal primer site was created by template switching, with the cDNA bearing unique molecular identifiers. TCRdb reprocessed the 5' RACE reads via MiXCR and lists one record per CDR3 protein. The sample has more than 650,000 distinct CDR3 sequences, approximately 6.1% seen once; the top ten hold around 1.9%. This specimen belongs to a study of identical twins. Study results and caveats: Out-of-frame alpha sequences shared between twins exhibited an excess of low generation probability. With beta out-of-frame sequences, excess sharing by twins was weaker. In cord blood, abundant beta clonotypes had fewer insertions; memory showed no trend.

CDR1 and CDR2 from the germline V gene are LGHDT and YNNKEL (reference sequence). The CDR3 length is 15 residues. V trimming: 0 bases; J trimming: 2 bases; junction bases outside the gene matches: 2. Sequencing input: naive T cells sorted from blood. This rearrangement joins TRBV3-1 to TRBJ2-7; TRBD1 agrees at 9 bases. The sequence was collected from a young man in good health. This chain's CDR3 is CASSQDNRGPYEQYF. The CDR3 bases are TGTGCCAGCAGCCAAGACAACAGGGGGCCCTACGAGCAGTACTTC.